Each of the 20 T cell receptor beta chains below was sequenced from the same sample in a study of cytomegalovirus exposure and HLA in healthy donors. PCR amplification relied on 60 Vbeta primers (plus 13 Jbeta primers). Assay: immunoSEQ multiplex PCR; the TCRdb copy retains only in-frame clones and omits some. The table has 120,000 or so clones, 65% to 75% seen once. Specimen: PBMCs. The receptors were sampled from a man aged 35 to 55 in good health and CMV-seropositive.

The CDR3 DNA is TGTGCCAGCAGCCCAGGGGTCACCGGGGAGCTGTTTTTT. This sequence encodes CASSPGVTGELFF. This chain links TRBV11-3 with TRBJ2-2, with D possibly matching TRBD1 (6 bases). The CDR3 runs to 13 residues. V was trimmed by 5 bases and J by 4 bases, leaving 8 bases between them. In germline, CDR1 is SGHNT, CDR2 YENEEA.

V gene TRBV29-1 combines with J gene TRBJ2-5; 8 positions match TRBD2. The V gene end was trimmed by 4 bases and the J gene end by 5 bases; junction bases not matched to a gene: 9. The CDR3 runs to 14 residues. Germline lookup yields CDR1 SQVTM and CDR2 ANQGSEA. CDR3 residues: CSVVRAGVGETQYF. The CDR3 DNA reads as TGCAGCGTTGTTCGAGCGGGAGTTGGCGAGACCCAGTACTTC.

The chain links TRBV6-5 to TRBJ2-7; D is perhaps TRBD1 (7 bases). Germline V gene sequence: CDR1 MNHEY, CDR2 SVGAGI. The CDR3 sequence is 15 residues long. Trimming pared 6 bases from V and 0 bases from J, leaving 15 bases between. As DNA, the CDR3 is TGTGCCAGCAGCCAGGGGGGTTTGAGCTCCTACGAGCAGTACTTC. Its translation is CASSQGGLSSYEQYF.

The CDR3 reads CASSGRTGGSYNEQFF. The CDR3 DNA reads TGCGCCAGCAGTGGAAGGACAGGGGGTTCCTACAATGAGCAGTTCTTC. This chain uses TRBV10-1 with TRBJ2-1, with TRBD1 identical over 10 bases. Germline CDR1 and CDR2: WNHNN and SYGVQD (reference sequence). CDR3 size: 16 residues. Germline trimming cut 4 bases from V and 1 base from J; bases unmatched to any gene: 4.

Written as DNA, the CDR3 is TGTGCCAGCAGCTTGGCTACTGCCCCCAGGGGAAGTTCACCCCTCCACTTT. Its translation is CASSLATAPRGSSPLHF. The rearrangement joins TRBV5-4 to TRBJ1-6; tentative D call: TRBD1 (6 bases). Germline V lookup: CDR1 SGHNT, CDR2 YYREEE (reference sequence). The CDR3 contains 17 residues. V shed 0 bases and J shed 9 bases, with 19 bases lying between them.

Only one count was recorded for this clone. The chain carries TRBV7-9 and TRBJ1-5, with TRBD1 matching 7 bases. CDR1 and CDR2 (germline): SEHNR, FQNEAQ (reference sequence). The V segment lost 5 bases and the J segment 3 bases; nucleotides outside the gene matches: 10. The CDR3 is made up of 16 amino acids. In nucleotides, the CDR3 is TGTGCCAGCAGCCATGGAAGGACAGGAGACAATCAGCCCCAGCATTTT. Its translation: CASSHGRTGDNQPQHF.

This chain connects TRBV6-4 to TRBJ2-3, with a possible D match to TRBD2 (6 bases). Germline V lookup: CDR1 MRHNA, CDR2 SNTAGT. The CDR3 is 14 residues long. V was clipped by 5 bases and J by 2 bases, with 11 bases between them. In DNA, the CDR3 is TGTGCCAGCAGTCTTAGCGGAAACACAGATACGCAGTATTTT. This sequence encodes CASSLSGNTDTQYF.

The chain has TRBV27 and TRBJ2-7; D might be TRBD1 (6 bases). From germline, CDR1 is MNHEY and CDR2 SMNVEV (reference sequence). Trimming cost V 4 bases and J 3 bases, with 10 bases left between them. The CDR3 is made up of 13 amino acids. The CDR3 DNA reads as TGTGCCAGCAGTTCGGGCAGGGGCTACGAGCAGTACTTC. Protein sequence: CASSSGRGYEQYF.

The V gene is TRBV25-1, the J gene TRBJ1-2; perhaps TRBD1 as D (5 bases). Trimming shortened V by 5 bases and J by 8 bases, and 9 bases separated the two germline ends. CDR3 size: 11 residues. The germline V gene has CDR1 MGHDK and CDR2 SYGVNS. CDR3 amino acids: CASSRREGYTF. The CDR3 nucleotides read TGTGCCAGCAGTCGCAGGGAAGGCTACACCTTC.

This clone was recorded a few times. The genes are TRBV13 and TRBJ1-1; no clear D. The germline gives CDR1 PRHDT, CDR2 FYEKMQ (reference sequence). V was trimmed by 0 bases and J by 11 bases, leaving 16 bases between them. The length of the CDR3 is 14 residues. The chain's CDR3 is CASSLGATASGAFF. Here the CDR3 DNA reads TGTGCCAGCAGCTTAGGGGCGACGGCTAGCGGGGCTTTCTTT.

The chain carries TRBV9 and TRBJ2-1; tentatively, D is TRBD2 (7 bases). The CDR3 contains 17 residues. V gave up 3 bases and J gave up 3 bases, with 19 bases separating them. Germline V CDR1 and CDR2: SGDLS, YYNGEE. CDR3 DNA sequence: TGTGCCAGCAGCGCGCGCTTCCGCGGGGGCATCTACAATGAGCAGTTCTTC. Translating it yields CASSARFRGGIYNEQFF.

This clone came up once. This rearrangement joins TRBV18 to TRBJ1-1, with 9 bases fitting TRBD1. Germline V gene data show CDR1 as KGHSH and CDR2 as LQKENI. The CDR3 has 14 amino acids. J lost 11 bases, V lost 3 bases, and 10 bases had no gene match. The CDR3 DNA reads TGTGCCAGCTCACCGCCCGGGACAGGGATCAAGGCTTTCTTT. It specifies CASSPPGTGIKAFF.

This chain links TRBV5-4 with TRBJ2-1; the D gene is possibly TRBD1 (6 bases). Germline CDR1 SGHNT, CDR2 YYREEE (reference sequence). The CDR3 has 15 residues. Between the trimmed V and J ends, which lost 1 base and 4 bases, there was a span of 12 bases. CDR3 sequence reads: CASSLPTGAYNEQFF. CDR3 sequence (DNA): TGTGCCAGCAGCTTGCCGACAGGAGCGTACAATGAGCAGTTCTTC.

The chain is built from TRBV27 and TRBJ1-4, with D hard to call. Germline V lookup: CDR1 MNHEY, CDR2 SMNVEV (reference sequence). Deletions cut 6 bases from V and 4 bases from J, with 9 bases between. The CDR3 is 13 amino acids. The CDR3 is CASSLYDNEKLFF. DNA of the CDR3: TGTGCCAGCAGCCTATACGATAATGAAAAACTGTTTTTT.

V is TRBV30 and J is TRBJ2-3, with D possibly matching TRBD1 (6 bases). CDR1 and CDR2 from the germline V gene are GTSNPN and SVGIG (reference sequence). Trimming took 6 bases from V and 8 from J, leaving 12 bases between them. The CDR3 length is 11 residues. CDR3 amino acids: CACYRERTQYF. CDR3 sequence (DNA): TGTGCCTGCTACAGGGAGCGTACGCAGTATTTT.

The CDR3 is CASTRPGDYGYTF. In nucleotides, the CDR3 is TGTGCCAGCACTCGCCCCGGGGACTATGGCTACACCTTC. This chain uses TRBV2 with TRBJ1-2; D gene uncertain. The V end lost 7 bases, the J end lost 3 bases, and 12 bases lay between the germline ends. CDR1 SNHLY and CDR2 FYNNEI come from the germline V gene. This CDR3 has 13 amino acids. Variable domain in full (rest from reference TRBV2 and TRBJ1-2): EPEVTQTPSHQVTQMGQEVILRCVPISNHLYFYWYRQILGQKVEFLVSFYNNEISEKSEIFDDQFSVERPDGSNFTLKIRSTKLEDSAMYFCASTRPGDYGYTFGSGTRLTVV.

This chain links TRBV29-1 with TRBJ2-2; the match to TRBD2 covers 12 bases. V gave up 7 bases and J gave up 4 bases; unmatched junction bases: 4. The V gene's germline CDR1 is SQVTM and CDR2 ANQGSEA. The CDR3 is 14 residues long. This chain's CDR3 is CSATSGRVTGELFF. CDR3 DNA: TGCAGCGCGACTAGCGGGAGAGTCACCGGGGAGCTGTTTTTT.

This clone showed up just a few times. The chain has TRBV11-1 and TRBJ2-1; 8 bases are shared with TRBD2. Germline V gives CDR1 SGHAT, CDR2 FQDESV (reference sequence). The CDR3 has 17 residues. The V segment lost 3 bases and the J segment 5 bases; nucleotides outside the gene matches: 12. CDR3 region: CASSFSLPSGFDNEQFF. Here the CDR3 DNA reads TGTGCCAGCAGCTTCAGTTTGCCTAGCGGGTTTGACAATGAGCAGTTCTTC.

The chain employs TRBV11-3 and TRBJ2-5; 9 bases are a match to TRBD1. This CDR3 is 15 amino acids long. Germline V CDR1 and CDR2: SGHNT, YENEEA. The V gene end was trimmed by 5 bases and the J gene end by 4 bases; junction bases not matched to a gene: 8. In nucleotides, the CDR3 is TGTGCCAGCAGCACAAGGACAGGGGTATTAGAGACCCAGTACTTC. This encodes CASSTRTGVLETQYF.

This chain uses TRBV6-6 with TRBJ1-1; no firm D call. V was clipped by 2 bases and J by 4 bases, with 5 bases between them. Per the germline V gene, CDR1 is MNHNY and CDR2 is SVGAGI (reference sequence). CDR3 length: 12 residues. In DNA, the CDR3 is TGTGCCAGCAGTTACAGCCGCACTGAAGCTTTCTTT. Its protein is CASSYSRTEAFF.